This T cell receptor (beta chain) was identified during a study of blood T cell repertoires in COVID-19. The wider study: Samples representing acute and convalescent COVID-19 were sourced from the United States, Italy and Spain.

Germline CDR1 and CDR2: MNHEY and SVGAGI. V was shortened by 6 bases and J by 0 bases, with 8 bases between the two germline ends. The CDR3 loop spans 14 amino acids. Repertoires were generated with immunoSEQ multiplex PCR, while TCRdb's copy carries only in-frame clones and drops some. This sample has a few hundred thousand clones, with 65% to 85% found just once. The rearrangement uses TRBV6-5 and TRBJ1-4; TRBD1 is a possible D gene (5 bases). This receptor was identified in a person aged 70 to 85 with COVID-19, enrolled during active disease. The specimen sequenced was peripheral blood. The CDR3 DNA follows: TGTGCCAGCAGGGGGGGGGCAACTAATGAAAAACTGTTTTTT. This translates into CASRGGATNEKLFF.